The T cell receptor beta chain described here comes from a study of cytomegalovirus exposure and HLA in healthy donors. At the level of the study: The 95 to 150 validation repertoires used the same platform as the 666 first-cohort repertoires, a later analysis reported. Study-level points and caveats: The investigators catalogued 160 or so TCR beta chains as cytomegalovirus-associated. Subsequent analysis showed first-cohort TCR clusters tending to co-occur in more than 90 validation repertoires. It was reportedly the case that the classifier diagnosed cytomegalovirus status with high specificity and sensitivity.

The method was immunoSEQ multiplex PCR; TCRdb's version includes in-frame clones alone and lacks a portion of them. The data contain some 140,000 clones, just over 85% of them singletons. The germline CDR1 and CDR2 sequences are MNHEY and SMNVEV (reference sequence). After removal of 2 bases from V and 3 bases from J, the junction contained 6 bases not matched to a gene. This CDR3 is built from 15 residues. A note on this clone: Its antigen remains unidentified.

The chain joins TRBV27 to TRBJ2-7; TRBD1 aligns across 8 bases. Material for sequencing was PBMCs. The clonotype was recovered from a human donor in good health. The CDR3 protein is CASSLLGQESYEQYF. The CDR3 DNA reads as TGTGCCAGCAGTTTACTGGGACAGGAAAGCTACGAGCAGTACTTC.